This TCR beta chain was obtained from a study of shared T cell receptors in the human thymus. Repertoires were generated with immunoSEQ multiplex PCR, while TCRdb's copy carries only in-frame clones and drops some. The sample carries hundreds of thousands of clones, around 87% recorded once. The junction had 6 bases not matched to a gene; V was cut back by 5 bases and J by 0 bases. This CDR3 is built from 17 residues. CDR1 is SGHVS and CDR2 is FQNEAQ in the germline V gene. These records were also assigned to another study, of human thymus T cells. That source reports: Thymic as well as blood repertoires seemed to favor certain V and J genes unevenly.

This rearrangement joins TRBV7-8 to TRBJ2-1; 11 bases line up with TRBD2. Sequencing was performed on thymocytes. This TCR came from a boy less than two years old with a congenital heart defect. The CDR3 nucleotides are TGTGCCAGCAGCCCGGCTAGCGGGAGGTACTCCTACAATGAGCAGTTCTTC. This gives the protein CASSPASGRYSYNEQFF.